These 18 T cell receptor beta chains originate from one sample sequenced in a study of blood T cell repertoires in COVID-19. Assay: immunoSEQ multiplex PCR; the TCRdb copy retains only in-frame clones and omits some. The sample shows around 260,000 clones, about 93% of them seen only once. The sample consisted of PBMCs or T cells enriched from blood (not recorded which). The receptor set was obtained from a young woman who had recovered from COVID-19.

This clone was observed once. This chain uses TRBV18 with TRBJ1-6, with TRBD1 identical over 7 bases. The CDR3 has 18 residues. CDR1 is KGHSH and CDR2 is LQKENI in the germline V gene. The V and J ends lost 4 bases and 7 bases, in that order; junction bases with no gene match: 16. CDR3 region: CASSRDGQAEQMNSPLHF. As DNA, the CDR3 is TGTGCCAGCTCACGCGATGGACAGGCAGAACAAATGAATTCACCCCTCCACTTT.

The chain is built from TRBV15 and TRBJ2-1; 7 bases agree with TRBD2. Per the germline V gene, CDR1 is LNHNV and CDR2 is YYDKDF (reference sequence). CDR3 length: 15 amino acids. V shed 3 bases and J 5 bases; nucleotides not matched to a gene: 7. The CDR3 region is CATSRASAGNNEQFF. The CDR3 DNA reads TGTGCCACCAGCAGGGCCTCAGCGGGGAACAATGAGCAGTTCTTC.

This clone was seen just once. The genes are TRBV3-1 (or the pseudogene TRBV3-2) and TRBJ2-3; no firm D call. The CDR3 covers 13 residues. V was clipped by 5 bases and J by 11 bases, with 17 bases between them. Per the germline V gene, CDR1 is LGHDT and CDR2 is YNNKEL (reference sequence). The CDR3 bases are TGTGCCAGCAGCTCTCAAGGAGACTTAGGGCAGTATTTT. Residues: CASSSQGDLGQYF.

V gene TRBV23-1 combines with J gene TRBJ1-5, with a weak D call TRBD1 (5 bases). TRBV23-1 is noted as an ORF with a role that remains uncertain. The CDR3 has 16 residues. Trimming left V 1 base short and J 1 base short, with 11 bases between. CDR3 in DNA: TGCGCCAGCAGTCAATATTCCAGACAGAGCAATCAGCCCCAGCATTTT. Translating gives CASSQYSRQSNQPQHF.

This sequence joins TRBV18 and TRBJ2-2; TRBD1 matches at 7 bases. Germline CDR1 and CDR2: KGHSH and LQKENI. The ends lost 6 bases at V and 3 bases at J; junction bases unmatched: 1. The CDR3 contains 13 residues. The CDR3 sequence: CASSGQHTGELFF. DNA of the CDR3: TGTGCCAGCTCGGGACAGCACACCGGGGAGCTGTTTTTT.

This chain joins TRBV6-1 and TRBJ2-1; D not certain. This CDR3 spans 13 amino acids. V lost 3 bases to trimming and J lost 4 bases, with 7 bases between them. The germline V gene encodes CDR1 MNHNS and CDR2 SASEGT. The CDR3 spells CASSDRQYNEQFF. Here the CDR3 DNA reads TGTGCCAGCAGTGACAGGCAGTACAATGAGCAGTTCTTC.

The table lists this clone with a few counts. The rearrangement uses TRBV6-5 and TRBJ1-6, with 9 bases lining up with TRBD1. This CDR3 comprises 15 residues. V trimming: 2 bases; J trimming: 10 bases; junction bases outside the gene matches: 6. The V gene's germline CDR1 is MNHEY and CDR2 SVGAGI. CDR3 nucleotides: TGTGCCAGCAGTTACCCGGGACAGGGTGGGTCACCCCTCCACTTT. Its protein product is CASSYPGQGGSPLHF.

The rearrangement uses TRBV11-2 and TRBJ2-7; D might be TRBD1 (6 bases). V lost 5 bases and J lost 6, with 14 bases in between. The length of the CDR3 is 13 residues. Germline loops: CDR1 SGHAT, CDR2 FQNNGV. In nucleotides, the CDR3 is TGTGCCAGCAGCCCAGGGACATCTGCCGAGCAGTACTTC. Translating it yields CASSPGTSAEQYF. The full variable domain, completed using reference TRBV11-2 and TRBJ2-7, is EAGVAQSPRYKIIEKRQSVAFWCNPISGHATLYWYQQILGQGPKLLIQFQNNGVVDDSQLPKDRFSAERLKGVDSTLKIQPAKLEDSAVYLCASSPGTSAEQYFGPGTRLTVT.

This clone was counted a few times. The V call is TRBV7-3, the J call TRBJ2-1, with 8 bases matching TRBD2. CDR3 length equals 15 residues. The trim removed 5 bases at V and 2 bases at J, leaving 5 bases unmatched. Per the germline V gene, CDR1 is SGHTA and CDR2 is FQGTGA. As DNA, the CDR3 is TGTGCCAGCAGCATTAGCGGGATCACCTACAATGAGCAGTTCTTC. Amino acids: CASSISGITYNEQFF. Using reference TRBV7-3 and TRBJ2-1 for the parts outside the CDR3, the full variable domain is GAGVSQTPSNKVTEKGKYVELRCDPISGHTALYWYRQSLGQGPEFLIYFQGTGAADDSGLPNDRFFAVRPEGSVSTLKIQRTERGDSAVYLCASSISGITYNEQFFGPGTRLTVL.

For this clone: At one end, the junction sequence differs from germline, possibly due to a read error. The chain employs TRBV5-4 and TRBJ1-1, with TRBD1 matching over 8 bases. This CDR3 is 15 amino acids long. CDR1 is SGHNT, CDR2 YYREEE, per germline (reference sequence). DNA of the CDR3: TGTGCCAGCAGGTTGGGGGACAGGTTGAACACTGAAGCTTTCTTT. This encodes CASRLGDRLNTEAFF.

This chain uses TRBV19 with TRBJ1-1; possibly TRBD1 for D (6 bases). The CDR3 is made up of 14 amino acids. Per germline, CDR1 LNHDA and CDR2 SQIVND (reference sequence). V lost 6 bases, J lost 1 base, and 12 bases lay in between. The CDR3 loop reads CASSNPGQNTEAFF. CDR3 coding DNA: TGTGCCAGTAGCAATCCGGGACAGAACACTGAAGCTTTCTTT.

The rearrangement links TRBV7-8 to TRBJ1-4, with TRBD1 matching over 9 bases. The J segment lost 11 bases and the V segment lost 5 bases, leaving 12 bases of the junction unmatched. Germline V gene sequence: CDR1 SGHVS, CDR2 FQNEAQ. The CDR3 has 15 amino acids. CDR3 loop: CASSQPTGGAQKLFF. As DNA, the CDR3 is TGTGCCAGCAGCCAGCCGACAGGGGGAGCGCAGAAACTGTTTTTT.

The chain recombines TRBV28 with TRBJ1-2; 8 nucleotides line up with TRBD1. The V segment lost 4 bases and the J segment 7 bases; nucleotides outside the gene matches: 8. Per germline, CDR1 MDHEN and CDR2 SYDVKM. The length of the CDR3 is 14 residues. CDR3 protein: CASSSQGAGSGYTF. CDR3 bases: TGTGCCAGCAGTTCTCAGGGGGCTGGTAGTGGCTACACCTTC.

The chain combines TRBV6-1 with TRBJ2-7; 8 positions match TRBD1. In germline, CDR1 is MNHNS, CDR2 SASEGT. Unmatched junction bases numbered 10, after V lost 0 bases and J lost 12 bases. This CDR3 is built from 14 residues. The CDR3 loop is CASSEAPLQGAGYF. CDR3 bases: TGTGCCAGCAGTGAAGCCCCACTGCAGGGGGCTGGGTACTTC.

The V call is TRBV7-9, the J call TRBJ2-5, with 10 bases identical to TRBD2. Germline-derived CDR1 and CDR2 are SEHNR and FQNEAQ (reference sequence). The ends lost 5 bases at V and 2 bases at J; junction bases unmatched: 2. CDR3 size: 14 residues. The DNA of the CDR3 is TGTGCCAGCAGCGCACTAGCGGGACAAGAGACCCAGTACTTC. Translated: CASSALAGQETQYF.

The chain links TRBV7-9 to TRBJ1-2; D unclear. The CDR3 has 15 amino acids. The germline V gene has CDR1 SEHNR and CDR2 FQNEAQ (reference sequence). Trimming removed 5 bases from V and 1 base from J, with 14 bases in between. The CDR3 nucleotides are TGTGCCAGCAGCAGCCGTGAGAAAATTAACTATGGCTACACCTTC. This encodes CASSSREKINYGYTF.

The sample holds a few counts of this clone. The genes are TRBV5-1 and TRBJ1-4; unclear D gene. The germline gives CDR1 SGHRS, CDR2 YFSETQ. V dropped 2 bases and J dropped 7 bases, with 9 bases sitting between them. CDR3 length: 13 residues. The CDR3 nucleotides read TGCGCCAGCAGCTTTTTAGGCGGTGAAAAACTGTTTTTT. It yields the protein CASSFLGGEKLFF.

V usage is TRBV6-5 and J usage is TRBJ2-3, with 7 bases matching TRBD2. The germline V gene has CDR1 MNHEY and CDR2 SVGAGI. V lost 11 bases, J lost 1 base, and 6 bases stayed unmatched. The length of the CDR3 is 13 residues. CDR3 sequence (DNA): TGTGCCGGAAGGGACTACGGCACAGATACGCAGTATTTT. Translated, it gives CAGRDYGTDTQYF.